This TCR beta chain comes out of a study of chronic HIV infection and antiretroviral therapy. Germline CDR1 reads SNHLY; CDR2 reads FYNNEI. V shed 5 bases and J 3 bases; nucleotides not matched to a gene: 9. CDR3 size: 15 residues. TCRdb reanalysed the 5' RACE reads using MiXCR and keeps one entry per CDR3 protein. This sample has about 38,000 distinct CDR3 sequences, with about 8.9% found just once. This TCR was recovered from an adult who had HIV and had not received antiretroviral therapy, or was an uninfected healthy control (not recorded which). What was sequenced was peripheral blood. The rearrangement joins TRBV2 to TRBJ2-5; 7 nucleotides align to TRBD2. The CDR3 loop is CASSTQLALKETQYF. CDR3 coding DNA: TGTGCCAGCAGTACCCAACTAGCGCTAAAAGAGACCCAGTACTTC.